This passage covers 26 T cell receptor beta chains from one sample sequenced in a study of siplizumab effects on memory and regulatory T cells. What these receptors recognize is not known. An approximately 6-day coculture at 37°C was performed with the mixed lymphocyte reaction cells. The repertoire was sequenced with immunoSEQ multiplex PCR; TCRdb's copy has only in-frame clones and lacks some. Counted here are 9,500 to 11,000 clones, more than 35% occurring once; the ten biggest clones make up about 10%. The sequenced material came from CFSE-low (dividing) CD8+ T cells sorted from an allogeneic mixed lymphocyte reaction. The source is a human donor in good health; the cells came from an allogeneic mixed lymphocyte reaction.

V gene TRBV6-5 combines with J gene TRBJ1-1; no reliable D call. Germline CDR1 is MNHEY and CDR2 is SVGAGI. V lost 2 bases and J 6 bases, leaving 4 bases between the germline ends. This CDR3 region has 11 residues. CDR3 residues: CASSYGPEAFF. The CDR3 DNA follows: TGTGCCAGCAGTTACGGCCCTGAAGCTTTCTTT.

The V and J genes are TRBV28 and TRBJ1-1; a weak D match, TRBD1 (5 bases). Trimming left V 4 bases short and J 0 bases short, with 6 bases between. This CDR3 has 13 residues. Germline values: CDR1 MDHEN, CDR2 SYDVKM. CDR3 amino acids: CASSSGVNTEAFF. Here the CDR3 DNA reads TGTGCCAGCAGTTCGGGGGTGAACACTGAAGCTTTCTTT.

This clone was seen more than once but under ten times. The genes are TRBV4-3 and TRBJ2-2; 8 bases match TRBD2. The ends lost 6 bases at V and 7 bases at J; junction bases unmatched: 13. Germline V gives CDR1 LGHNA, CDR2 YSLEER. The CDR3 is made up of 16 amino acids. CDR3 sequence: CASSQGRRGVGGELFF. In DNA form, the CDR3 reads TGCGCCAGCAGTCAGGGTCGGCGGGGGGTCGGCGGGGAGCTGTTTTTT.

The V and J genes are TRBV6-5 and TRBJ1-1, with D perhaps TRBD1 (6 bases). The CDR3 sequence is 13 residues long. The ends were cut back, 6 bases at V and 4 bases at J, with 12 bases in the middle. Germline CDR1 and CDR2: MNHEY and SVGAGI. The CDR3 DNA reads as TGTGCCAGCAGCGCCGGGACAACCACTGAAGCTTTCTTT. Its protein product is CASSAGTTTEAFF.

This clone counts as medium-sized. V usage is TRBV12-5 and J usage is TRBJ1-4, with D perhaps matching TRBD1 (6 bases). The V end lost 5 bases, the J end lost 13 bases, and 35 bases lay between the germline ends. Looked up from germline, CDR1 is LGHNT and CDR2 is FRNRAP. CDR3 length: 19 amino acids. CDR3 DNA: TGTGCTAGTGGTCCAGACCTCACCCTCCCCCGACAGGCGACAGACGGACTGTTTTTT. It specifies CASGPDLTLPRQATDGLFF.

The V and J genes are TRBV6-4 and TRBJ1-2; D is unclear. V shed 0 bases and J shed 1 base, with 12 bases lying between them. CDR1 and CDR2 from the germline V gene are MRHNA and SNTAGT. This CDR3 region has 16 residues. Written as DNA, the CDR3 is TGTGCCAGCAGTGACTCGAGCAAGGGAAGTAACTATGGCTACACCTTC. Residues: CASSDSSKGSNYGYTF.

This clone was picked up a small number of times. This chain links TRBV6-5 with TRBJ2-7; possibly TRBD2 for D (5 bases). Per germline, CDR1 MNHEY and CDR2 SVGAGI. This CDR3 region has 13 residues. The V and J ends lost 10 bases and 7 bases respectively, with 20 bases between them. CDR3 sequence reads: CATSTGMSGEQYF. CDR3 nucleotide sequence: TGTGCCACCTCGACCGGGATGAGTGGGGAGCAGTACTTC.

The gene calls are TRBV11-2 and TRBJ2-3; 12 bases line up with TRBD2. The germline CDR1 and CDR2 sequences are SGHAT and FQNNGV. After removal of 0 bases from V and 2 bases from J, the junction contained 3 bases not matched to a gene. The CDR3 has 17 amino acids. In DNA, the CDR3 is TGTGCCAGCAGCTTAGACCCTAGCGGGGGGGTCACAGATACGCAGTATTTT. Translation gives CASSLDPSGGVTDTQYF.

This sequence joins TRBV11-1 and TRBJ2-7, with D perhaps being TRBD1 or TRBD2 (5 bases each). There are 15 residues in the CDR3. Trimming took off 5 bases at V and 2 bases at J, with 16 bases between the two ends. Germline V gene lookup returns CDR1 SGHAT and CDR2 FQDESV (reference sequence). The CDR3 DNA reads TGTGCCAGCAGCAGCGCCGGGACGGTTGCCTACGAGCAGTACTTC. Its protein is CASSSAGTVAYEQYF.

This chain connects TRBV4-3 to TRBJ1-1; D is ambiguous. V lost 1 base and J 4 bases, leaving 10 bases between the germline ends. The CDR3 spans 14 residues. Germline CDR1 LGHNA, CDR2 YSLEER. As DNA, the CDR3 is TGCGCCAGCAGCCAAGTTGCCTCCCCCACTGAAGCTTTCTTT. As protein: CASSQVASPTEAFF.

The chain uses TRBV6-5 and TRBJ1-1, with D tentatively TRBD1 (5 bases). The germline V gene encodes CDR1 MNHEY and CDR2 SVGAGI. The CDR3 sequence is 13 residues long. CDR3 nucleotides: TGTGCATCCTTGACAGACATGAACACTGAAGCTTTCTTT. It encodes CASLTDMNTEAFF.

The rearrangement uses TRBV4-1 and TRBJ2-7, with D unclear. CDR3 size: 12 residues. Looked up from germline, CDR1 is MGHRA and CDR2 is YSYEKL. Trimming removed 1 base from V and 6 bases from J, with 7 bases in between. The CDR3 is CASSQVNGEQYF. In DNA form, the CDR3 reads TGCGCCAGCAGCCAAGTGAACGGCGAGCAGTACTTC.

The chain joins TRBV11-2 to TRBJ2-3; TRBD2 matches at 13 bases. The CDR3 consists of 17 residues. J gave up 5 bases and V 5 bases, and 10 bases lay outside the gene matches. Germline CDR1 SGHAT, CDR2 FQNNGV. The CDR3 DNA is TGTGCCAGCAGCCCACGGACTAGCGGGGGTTATGGAGATACGCAGTATTTT. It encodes CASSPRTSGGYGDTQYF.

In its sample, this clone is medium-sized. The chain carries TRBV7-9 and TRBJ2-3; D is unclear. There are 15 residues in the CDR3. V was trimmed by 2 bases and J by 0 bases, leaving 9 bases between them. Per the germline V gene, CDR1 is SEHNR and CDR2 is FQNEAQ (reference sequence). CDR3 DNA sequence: TGTGCCAGCAGCTTATCCGCAACTAGCACAGATACGCAGTATTTT. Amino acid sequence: CASSLSATSTDTQYF.

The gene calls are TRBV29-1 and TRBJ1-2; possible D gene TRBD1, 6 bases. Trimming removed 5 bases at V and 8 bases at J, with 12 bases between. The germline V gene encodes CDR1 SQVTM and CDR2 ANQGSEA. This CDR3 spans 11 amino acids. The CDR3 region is CSVYREDGYTF. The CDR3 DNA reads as TGCAGCGTTTACAGGGAAGACGGCTACACCTTC.

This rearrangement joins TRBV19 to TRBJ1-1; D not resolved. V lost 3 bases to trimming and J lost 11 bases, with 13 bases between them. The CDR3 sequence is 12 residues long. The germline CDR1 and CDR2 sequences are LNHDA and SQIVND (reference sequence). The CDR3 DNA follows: TGTGCCAGTAGTATCGGGCGGGTGGAGGCTTTCTTT. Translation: CASSIGRVEAFF. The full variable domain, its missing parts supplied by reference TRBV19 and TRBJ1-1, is DGGITQSPKYLFRKEGQNVTLSCEQNLNHDAMYWYRQDPGQGLRLIYYSQIVNDFQKGDIAEGYSVSREKKESFPLTVTSAQKNPTAFYLCASSIGRVEAFFGQGTRLTVV.

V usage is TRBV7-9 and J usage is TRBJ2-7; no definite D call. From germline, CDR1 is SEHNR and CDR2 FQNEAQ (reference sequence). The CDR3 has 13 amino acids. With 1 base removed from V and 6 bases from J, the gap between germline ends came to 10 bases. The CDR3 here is CASSLEPGSEQYF. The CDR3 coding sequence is TGTGCCAGCAGCTTAGAACCGGGTAGCGAGCAGTACTTC.

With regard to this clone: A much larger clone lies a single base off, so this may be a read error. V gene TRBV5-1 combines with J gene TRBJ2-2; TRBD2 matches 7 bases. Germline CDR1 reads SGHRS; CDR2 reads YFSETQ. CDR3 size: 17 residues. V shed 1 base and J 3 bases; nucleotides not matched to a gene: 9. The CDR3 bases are TGCGCCAGCAGCTTGATGGCGGGGGTTTCGTACACCGGGGAGCTGTTTTTT. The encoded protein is CASSLMAGVSYTGELFF.

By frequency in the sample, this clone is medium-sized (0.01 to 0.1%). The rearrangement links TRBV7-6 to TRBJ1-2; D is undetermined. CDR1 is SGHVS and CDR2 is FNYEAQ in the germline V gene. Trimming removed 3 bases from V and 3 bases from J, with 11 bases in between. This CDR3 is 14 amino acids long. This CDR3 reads CASSLFPGDYGYTF. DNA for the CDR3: TGTGCCAGCAGCTTGTTCCCCGGGGACTATGGCTACACCTTC.

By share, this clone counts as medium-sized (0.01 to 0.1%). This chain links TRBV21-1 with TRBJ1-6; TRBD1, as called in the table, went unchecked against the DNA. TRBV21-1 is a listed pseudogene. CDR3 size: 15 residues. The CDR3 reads CASSGGARYNSPLHF. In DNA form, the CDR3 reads TGTGCCAGCAGCGGGGGCGCGCGCTATAATTCACCCCTCCACTTT.

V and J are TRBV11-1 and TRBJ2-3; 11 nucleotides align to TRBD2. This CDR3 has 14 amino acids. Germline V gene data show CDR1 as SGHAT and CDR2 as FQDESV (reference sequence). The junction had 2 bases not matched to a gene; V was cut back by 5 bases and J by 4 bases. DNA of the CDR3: TGTGCCAGCAGCCCACTAGCGGGGGCAGATACGCAGTATTTT. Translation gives CASSPLAGADTQYF.

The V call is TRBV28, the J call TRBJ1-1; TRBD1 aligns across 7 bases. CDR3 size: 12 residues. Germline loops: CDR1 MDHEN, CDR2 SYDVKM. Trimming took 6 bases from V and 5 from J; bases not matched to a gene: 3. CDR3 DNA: TGTGCCAGCAGCTACAGGGGAACTGAAGCTTTCTTT. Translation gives CASSYRGTEAFF.

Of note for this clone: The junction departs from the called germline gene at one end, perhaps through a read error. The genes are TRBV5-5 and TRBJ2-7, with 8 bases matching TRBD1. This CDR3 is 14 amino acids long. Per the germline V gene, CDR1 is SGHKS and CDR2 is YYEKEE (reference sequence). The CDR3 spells CASSPGQGSYEQYF. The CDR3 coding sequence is TGCGCCAGCAGCCCAGGACAGGGCTCCTACGAGCAGTACTTC.

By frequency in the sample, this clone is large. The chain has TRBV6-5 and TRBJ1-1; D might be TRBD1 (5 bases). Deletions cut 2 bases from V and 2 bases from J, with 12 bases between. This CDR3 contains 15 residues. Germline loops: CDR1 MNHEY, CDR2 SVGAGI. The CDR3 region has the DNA TGTGCCAGCAGTTACGGGGCCGGCTTAAACACTGAAGCTTTCTTT. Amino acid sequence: CASSYGAGLNTEAFF.

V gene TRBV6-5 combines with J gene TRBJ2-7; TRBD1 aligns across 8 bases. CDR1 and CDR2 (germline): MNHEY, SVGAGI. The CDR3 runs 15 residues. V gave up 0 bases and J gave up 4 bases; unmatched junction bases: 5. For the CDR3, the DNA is TGTGCCAGCAGTTACTCCTTGGACAGGGCATACGAGCAGTACTTC. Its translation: CASSYSLDRAYEQYF.

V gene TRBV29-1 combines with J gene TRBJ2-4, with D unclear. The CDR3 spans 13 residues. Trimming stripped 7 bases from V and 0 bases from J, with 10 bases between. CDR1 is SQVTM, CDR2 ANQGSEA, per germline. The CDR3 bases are TGCAGCGCCAAGAACTTAGCCAAAAACATTCAGTACTTC. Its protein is CSAKNLAKNIQYF.